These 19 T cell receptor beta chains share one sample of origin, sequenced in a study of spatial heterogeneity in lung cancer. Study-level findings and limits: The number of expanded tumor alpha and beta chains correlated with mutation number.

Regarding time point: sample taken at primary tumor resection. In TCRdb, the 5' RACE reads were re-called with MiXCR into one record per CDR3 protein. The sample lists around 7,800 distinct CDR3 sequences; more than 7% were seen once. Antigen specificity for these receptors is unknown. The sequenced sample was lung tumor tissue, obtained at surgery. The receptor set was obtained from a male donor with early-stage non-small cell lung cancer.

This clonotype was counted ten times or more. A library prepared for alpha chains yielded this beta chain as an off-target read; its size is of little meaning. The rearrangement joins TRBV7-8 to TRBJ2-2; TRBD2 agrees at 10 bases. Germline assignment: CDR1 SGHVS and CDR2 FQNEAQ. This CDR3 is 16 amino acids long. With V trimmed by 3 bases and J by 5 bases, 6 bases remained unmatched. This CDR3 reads CASSFPGLATTGELFF. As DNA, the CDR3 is TGTGCCAGCAGCTTTCCGGGACTAGCGACAACCGGGGAGCTGTTTTTT.

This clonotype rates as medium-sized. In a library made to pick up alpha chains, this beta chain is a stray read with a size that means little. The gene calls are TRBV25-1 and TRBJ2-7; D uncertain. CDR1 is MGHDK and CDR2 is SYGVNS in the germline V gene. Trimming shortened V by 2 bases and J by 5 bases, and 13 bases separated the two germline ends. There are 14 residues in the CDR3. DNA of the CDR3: TGTGCCAGCAGTGAACGTGGAAGTATGCACGAGCAGTACTTC. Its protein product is CASSERGSMHEQYF.

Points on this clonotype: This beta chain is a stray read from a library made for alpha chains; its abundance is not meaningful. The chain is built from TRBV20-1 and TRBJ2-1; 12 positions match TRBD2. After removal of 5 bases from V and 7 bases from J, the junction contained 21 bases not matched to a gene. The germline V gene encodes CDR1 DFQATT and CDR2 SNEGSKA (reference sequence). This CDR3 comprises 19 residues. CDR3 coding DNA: TGCAGTGCTCGTTTGCGGCCACCCGTGACTAGCGGGAGCGTTAATGAGCAGTTCTTC. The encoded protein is CSARLRPPVTSGSVNEQFF.

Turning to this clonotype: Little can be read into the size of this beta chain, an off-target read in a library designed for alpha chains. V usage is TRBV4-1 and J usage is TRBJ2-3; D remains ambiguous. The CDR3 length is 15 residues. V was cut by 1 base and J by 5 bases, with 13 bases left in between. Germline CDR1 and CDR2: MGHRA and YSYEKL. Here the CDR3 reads CASSQGQDPGDTQYF. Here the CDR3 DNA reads TGCGCCAGCAGCCAAGGCCAGGACCCTGGAGATACGCAGTATTTT.

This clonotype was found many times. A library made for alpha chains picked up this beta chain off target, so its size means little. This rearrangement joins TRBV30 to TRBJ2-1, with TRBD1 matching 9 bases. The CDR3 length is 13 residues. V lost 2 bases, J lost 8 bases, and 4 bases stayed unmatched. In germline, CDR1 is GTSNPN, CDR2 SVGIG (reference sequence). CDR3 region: CAWSSTGGDEQFF. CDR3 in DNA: TGTGCCTGGAGTTCTACAGGGGGCGATGAGCAGTTCTTC.

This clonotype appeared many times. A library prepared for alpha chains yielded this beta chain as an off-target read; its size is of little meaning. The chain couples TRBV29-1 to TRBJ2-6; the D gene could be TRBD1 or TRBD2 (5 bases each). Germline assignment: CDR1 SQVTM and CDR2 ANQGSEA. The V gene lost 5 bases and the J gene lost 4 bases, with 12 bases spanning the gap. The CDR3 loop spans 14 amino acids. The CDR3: CSVYSGTGANVLTF. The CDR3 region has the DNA TGCAGCGTTTACTCTGGGACCGGGGCCAACGTCCTGACTTTC.

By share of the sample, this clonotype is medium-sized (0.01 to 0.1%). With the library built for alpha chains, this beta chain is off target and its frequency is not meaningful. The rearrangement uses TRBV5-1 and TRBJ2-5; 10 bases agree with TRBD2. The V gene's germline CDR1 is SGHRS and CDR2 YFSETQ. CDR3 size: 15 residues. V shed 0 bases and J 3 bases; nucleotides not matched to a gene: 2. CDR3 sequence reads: CASSLAGTSEETQYF. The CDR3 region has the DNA TGCGCCAGCAGCTTGGCCGGGACTAGCGAAGAGACCCAGTACTTC.

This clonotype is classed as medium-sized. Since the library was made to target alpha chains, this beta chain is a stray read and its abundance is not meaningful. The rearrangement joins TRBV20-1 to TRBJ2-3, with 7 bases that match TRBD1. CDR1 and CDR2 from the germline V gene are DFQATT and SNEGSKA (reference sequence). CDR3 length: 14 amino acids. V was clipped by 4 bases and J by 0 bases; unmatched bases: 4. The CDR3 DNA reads TGCAGTGCTACGACAGGGCTAAGCACAGATACGCAGTATTTT. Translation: CSATTGLSTDTQYF.

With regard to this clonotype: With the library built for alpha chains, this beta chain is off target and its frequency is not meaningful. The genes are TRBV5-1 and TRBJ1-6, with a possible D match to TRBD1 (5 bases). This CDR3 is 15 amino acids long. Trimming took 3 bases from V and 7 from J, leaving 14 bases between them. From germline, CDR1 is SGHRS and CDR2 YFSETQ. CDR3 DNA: TGCGCCAGCAGCTCCGGGACGCCGGCCAATTCACCCCTCCACTTT. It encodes CASSSGTPANSPLHF.

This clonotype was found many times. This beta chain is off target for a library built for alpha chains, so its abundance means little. CDR3: CASSYGAGERDTQYF. The CDR3 nucleotides are TGTGCCAGCAGTTACGGGGCGGGAGAAAGAGATACGCAGTATTTT. V usage is TRBV6-6 and J usage is TRBJ2-3, with TRBD2 identical over 7 bases. The CDR3 length is 15 residues. Germline CDR1 reads MNHNY; CDR2 reads SVGAGI (reference sequence). V shed 2 bases and J 5 bases; nucleotides not matched to a gene: 7.

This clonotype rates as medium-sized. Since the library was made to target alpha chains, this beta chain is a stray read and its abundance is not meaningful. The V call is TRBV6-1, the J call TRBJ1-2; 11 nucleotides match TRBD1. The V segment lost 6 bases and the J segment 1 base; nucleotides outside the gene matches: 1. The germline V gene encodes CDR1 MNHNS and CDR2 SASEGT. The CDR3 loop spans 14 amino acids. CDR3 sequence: CASRGTGGNYGYTF. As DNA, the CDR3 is TGTGCCAGCAGGGGGACAGGGGGTAACTATGGCTACACCTTC.

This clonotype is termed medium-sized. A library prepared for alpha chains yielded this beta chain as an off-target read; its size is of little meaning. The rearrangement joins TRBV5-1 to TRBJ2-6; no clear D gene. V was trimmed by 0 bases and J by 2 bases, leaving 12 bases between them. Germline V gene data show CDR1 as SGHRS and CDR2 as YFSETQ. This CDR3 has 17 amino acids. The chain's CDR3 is CASSLEGRVTGANVLTF. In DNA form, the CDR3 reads TGCGCCAGCAGCTTGGAGGGTCGGGTTACTGGGGCCAACGTCCTGACTTTC.

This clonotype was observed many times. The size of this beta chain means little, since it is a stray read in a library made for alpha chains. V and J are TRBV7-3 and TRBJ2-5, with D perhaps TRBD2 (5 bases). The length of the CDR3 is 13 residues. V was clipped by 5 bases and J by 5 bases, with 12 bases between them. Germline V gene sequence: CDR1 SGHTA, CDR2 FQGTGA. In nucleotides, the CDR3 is TGTGCCAGCAGCGGGCGGGCCGGGGAGACCCAGTACTTC. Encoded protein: CASSGRAGETQYF.

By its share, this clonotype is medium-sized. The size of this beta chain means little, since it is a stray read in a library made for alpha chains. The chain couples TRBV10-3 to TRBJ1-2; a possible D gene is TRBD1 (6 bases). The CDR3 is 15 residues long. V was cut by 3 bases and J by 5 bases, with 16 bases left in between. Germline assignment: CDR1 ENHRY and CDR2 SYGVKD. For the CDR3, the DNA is TGTGCCATCAGTGAACAGGGTGGCGGGCCTTATGGCTACACCTTC. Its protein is CAISEQGGGPYGYTF.

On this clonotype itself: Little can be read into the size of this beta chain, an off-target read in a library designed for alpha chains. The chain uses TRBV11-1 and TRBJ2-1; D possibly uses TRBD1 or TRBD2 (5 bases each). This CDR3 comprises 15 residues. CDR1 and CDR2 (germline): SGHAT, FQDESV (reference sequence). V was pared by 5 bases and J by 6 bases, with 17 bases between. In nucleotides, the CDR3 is TGTGCCAGCAGCGCCGGGACGGGCCCTACCAATGAGCAGTTCTTC. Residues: CASSAGTGPTNEQFF. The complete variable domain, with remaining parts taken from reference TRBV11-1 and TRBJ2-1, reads EAEVAQSPRYKITEKSQAVAFWCDPISGHATLYWYRQILGQGPELLVQFQDESVVDDSQLPKDRFSAERLKGVDSTLKIQPAELGDSAMYLCASSAGTGPTNEQFFGPGTRLTVL.

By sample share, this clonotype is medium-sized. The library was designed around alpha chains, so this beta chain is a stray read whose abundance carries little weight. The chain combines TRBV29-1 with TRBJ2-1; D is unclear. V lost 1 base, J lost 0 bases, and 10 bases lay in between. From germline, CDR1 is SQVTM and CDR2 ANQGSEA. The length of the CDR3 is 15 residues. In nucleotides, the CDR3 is TGCAGCGTTGAAGGGAGCGTTTACTCCTACAATGAGCAGTTCTTC. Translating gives CSVEGSVYSYNEQFF.

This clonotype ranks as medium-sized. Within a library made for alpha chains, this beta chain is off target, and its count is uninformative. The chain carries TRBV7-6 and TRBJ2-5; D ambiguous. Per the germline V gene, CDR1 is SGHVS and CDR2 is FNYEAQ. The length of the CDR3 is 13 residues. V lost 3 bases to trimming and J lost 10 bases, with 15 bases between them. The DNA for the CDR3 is TGTGCCAGCAGCTTGGGGATTGGTGGTGGCCAGTACTTC. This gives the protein CASSLGIGGGQYF.

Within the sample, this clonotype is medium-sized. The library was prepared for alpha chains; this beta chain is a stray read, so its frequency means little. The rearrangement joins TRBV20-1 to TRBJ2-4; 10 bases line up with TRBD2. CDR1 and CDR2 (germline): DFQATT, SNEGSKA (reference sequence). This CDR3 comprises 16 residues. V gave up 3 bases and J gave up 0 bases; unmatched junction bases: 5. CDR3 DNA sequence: TGCAGTGCTAGTGTAGCGGGGGGACTAGCCAAAAACATTCAGTACTTC. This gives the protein CSASVAGGLAKNIQYF.

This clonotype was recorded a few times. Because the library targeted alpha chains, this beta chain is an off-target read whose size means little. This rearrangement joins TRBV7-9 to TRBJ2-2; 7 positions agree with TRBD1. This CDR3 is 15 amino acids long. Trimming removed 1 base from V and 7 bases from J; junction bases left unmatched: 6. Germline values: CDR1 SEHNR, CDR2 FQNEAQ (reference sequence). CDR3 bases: TGTGCCAGCAGCTTAGAGGGGGCGCGTAACGGGGAGCTGTTTTTT. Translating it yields CASSLEGARNGELFF.